The 24 T cell receptor beta chains listed next were all sequenced from one sample in a study of blood T cell repertoires in COVID-19. The data were produced by immunoSEQ multiplex PCR, yet TCRdb's version contains in-frame clones alone and is incomplete. The table has about 160,000 clones, 82% seen once. Sample: peripheral blood. These receptors all stem from a woman aged 40 to 50 with COVID-19, enrolled during active disease.

This chain links TRBV7-8 with TRBJ2-3; 8 bases fit TRBD2. The CDR3 contains 16 residues. The trim removed 4 bases at V and 2 bases at J, leaving 8 bases unmatched. Germline V gene data show CDR1 as SGHVS and CDR2 as FQNEAQ. The CDR3 nucleotides read TGTGCCAGCAGCTCCTTAGCGGGGATTTCCACAGATACGCAGTATTTT. It codes for CASSSLAGISTDTQYF.

The chain recombines TRBV4-1 with TRBJ1-5; 7 bases line up with TRBD1. CDR1 is MGHRA, CDR2 YSYEKL, per germline. V shed 3 bases and J 1 base; nucleotides not matched to a gene: 3. The CDR3 runs to 15 residues. CDR3 nucleotide sequence: TGCGCCAGCAGCCACCAGACAGGGAGCAATCAGCCCCAGCATTTT. Its translation: CASSHQTGSNQPQHF.

V usage is TRBV6-5 and J usage is TRBJ2-2; the D is unclear. The V end was cut by 4 bases, the J end by 2 bases, with 11 bases between. The CDR3 sequence is 15 residues long. Germline CDR1 reads MNHEY; CDR2 reads SVGAGI. The CDR3 region is CASSSDIPNTGELFF. CDR3 nucleotides: TGTGCCAGCAGTTCCGACATACCTAACACCGGGGAGCTGTTTTTT.

The CDR3 loop is CASSMEGYEQYF. The CDR3 nucleotides read TGTGCCAGTAGTATGGAGGGCTACGAGCAGTACTTC. This rearrangement joins TRBV19 to TRBJ2-7; perhaps TRBD2 as D (6 bases). V lost 3 bases and J lost 3, with 6 bases in between. Germline-derived CDR1 and CDR2 are LNHDA and SQIVND (reference sequence). The CDR3 contains 12 residues. The entire variable domain, with the rest obtained from reference TRBV19 and TRBJ2-7, is as follows: DGGITQSPKYLFRKEGQNVTLSCEQNLNHDAMYWYRQDPGQGLRLIYYSQIVNDFQKGDIAEGYSVSREKKESFPLTVTSAQKNPTAFYLCASSMEGYEQYFGPGTRLTVT.

This chain links TRBV11-3 with TRBJ2-5, with D possibly being TRBD1 (6 bases). V was shortened by 4 bases and J by 5 bases, with 11 bases between the two germline ends. Germline V gives CDR1 SGHNT, CDR2 YENEEA. This CDR3 has 13 amino acids. CDR3 DNA: TGTGCCAGCAGCTCAGGGGTGGAGGAGACCCAGTACTTC. Residues: CASSSGVEETQYF.

V and J are TRBV5-1 and TRBJ2-7; 13 nucleotides match TRBD2. The CDR3 runs 19 residues. The V segment lost 2 bases and the J segment 2 bases; nucleotides outside the gene matches: 13. Germline-derived CDR1 and CDR2 are SGHRS and YFSETQ. CDR3 nucleotides: TGCGCCAGCAGCTTATGGACTAGCGGGAGTGGTTTTACTACCTACGAGCAGTACTTC. Its protein is CASSLWTSGSGFTTYEQYF. The complete variable domain, with remaining parts taken from reference TRBV5-1 and TRBJ2-7, reads KAGVTQTPRYLIKTRGQQVTLSCSPISGHRSVSWYQQTPGQGLQFLFEYFSETQRNKGNFPGRFSGRQFSNSRSEMNVSTLELGDSALYLCASSLWTSGSGFTTYEQYFGPGTRLTVT.

The gene calls are TRBV29-1 and TRBJ2-1; TRBD2 is a possible D gene (5 bases). Looked up from germline, CDR1 is SQVTM and CDR2 is ANQGSEA. The V end was cut by 5 bases, the J end by 7 bases, with 18 bases between. The CDR3 sequence is 14 residues long. CDR3 nucleotide sequence: TGCAGCGTTCGTTCCAGCGGTTTTTTAAATGAGCAGTTCTTC. Translation gives CSVRSSGFLNEQFF.

This clone has only one observation. The chain joins TRBV11-2 to TRBJ2-1; 9 bases are shared with TRBD1. Germline assignment: CDR1 SGHAT and CDR2 FQNNGV. The CDR3 length is 14 residues. V lost 3 bases and J lost 16; bases outside the gene matches: 13. CDR3 nucleotides: TGTGCCAGCAGCTTCCGGACAGGGGCGCCGCAGTTATTCTTC. It specifies CASSFRTGAPQLFF.

This clone was counted a few times. CDR3 residues: CASSHRGNEQFF. As DNA, the CDR3 is TGTGCCAGCAGCCACAGGGGGAATGAGCAGTTCTTC. The rearrangement joins TRBV3-1 (or the pseudogene TRBV3-2) to TRBJ2-1; 7 bases fit TRBD1. V lost 3 bases, J lost 7 bases, and 0 bases stayed unmatched. This CDR3 contains 12 residues. CDR1 is LGHDT, CDR2 YNNKEL, per germline (reference sequence).

The V gene is TRBV27, the J gene TRBJ2-2, with a weak D call TRBD1 (6 bases). This CDR3 has 15 amino acids. Trimming cost V 5 bases and J 4 bases, with 14 bases left between them. Germline assignment: CDR1 MNHEY and CDR2 SMNVEV (reference sequence). The CDR3 sequence: CASSPQGSLTGELFF. DNA of the CDR3: TGTGCCAGCAGTCCGCAGGGGTCCCTCACCGGGGAGCTGTTTTTT.

The chain employs TRBV7-8 and TRBJ2-5; TRBD1 aligns across 12 bases. CDR3 length: 15 amino acids. The V and J ends lost 4 bases and 5 bases, in that order; junction bases with no gene match: 5. Per germline, CDR1 SGHVS and CDR2 FQNEAQ. The CDR3 DNA reads as TGTGCCAGCAGCTCGGGACAGGGGGCGGGCGAGACCCAGTACTTC. Residues: CASSSGQGAGETQYF.

The chain links TRBV7-9 to TRBJ2-3; maybe TRBD2 (6 bases). Per the germline V gene, CDR1 is SEHNR and CDR2 is FQNEAQ (reference sequence). CDR3 length equals 14 residues. V dropped 0 bases and J dropped 4 bases, with 8 bases sitting between them. CDR3 sequence reads: CASSLAGSPDTQYF. The CDR3 nucleotides read TGTGCCAGCAGCTTAGCCGGGAGCCCAGATACGCAGTATTTT. The full variable domain, in which reference TRBV7-9 and TRBJ2-3 provide the parts outside the CDR3, is DTGVSQNPRHKITKRGQNVTFRCDPISEHNRLYWYRQTLGQGPEFLTYFQNEAQLEKSRLLSDRFSAERPKGSFSTLEIQRTEQGDSAMYLCASSLAGSPDTQYFGPGTRLTVL.

The chain recombines TRBV27 with TRBJ2-1; D uncertain. Germline-derived CDR1 and CDR2 are MNHEY and SMNVEV (reference sequence). This CDR3 region has 13 residues. V lost 5 bases to trimming and J lost 9 bases, with 14 bases between them. CDR3 sequence (DNA): TGTGCCAGCAGTATACGACCCGCTAGTGAGCAGTTCTTC. Residues: CASSIRPASEQFF.

CDR3 in amino acids: CASSPLGHLNTEAFF. The CDR3 DNA reads TGTGCCAGCTCACCTCTAGGACACTTGAACACTGAAGCTTTCTTT. This chain connects TRBV18 to TRBJ1-1; a weak D match, TRBD1 (5 bases). This CDR3 has 15 amino acids. Trimming left V 3 bases short and J 0 bases short, with 11 bases between. CDR1 KGHSH and CDR2 LQKENI come from the germline V gene.

The chain combines TRBV7-6 with TRBJ2-1; possible D gene TRBD2, 6 bases. The CDR3 covers 15 residues. V lost 2 bases and J lost 9, with 17 bases in between. Germline V gene data show CDR1 as SGHVS and CDR2 as FNYEAQ. CDR3 sequence: CASSLTGTRVGEQFF. The CDR3 bases are TGTGCCAGCAGCTTAACCGGGACTCGTGTAGGTGAGCAGTTCTTC.

The gene calls are TRBV5-6 and TRBJ1-2; D not certain. Per germline, CDR1 SGHDT and CDR2 YYEEEE. V was cut by 4 bases and J by 3 bases, with 19 bases left in between. This CDR3 is built from 16 residues. The CDR3 nucleotides read TGTGCCAGCAGCCTTGGCCTCGGGTTGGTGGACTATGGCTACACCTTC. Amino acids: CASSLGLGLVDYGYTF.

This clone occurred once. This sequence joins TRBV5-8 and TRBJ2-3, with D tentatively TRBD2 (5 bases). V shed 3 bases and J shed 5 bases, with 7 bases lying between them. This CDR3 has 12 amino acids. Per germline, CDR1 SGHTS and CDR2 YDEGEE. The CDR3, as DNA: TGTGCCAGCAGCTGGCGGGTAGATACGCAGTATTTT. As protein: CASSWRVDTQYF.

The chain joins TRBV3-1 (or the pseudogene TRBV3-2) to TRBJ2-4; D possibly corresponds to TRBD1 (5 bases). Germline V gene lookup returns CDR1 LGHDT and CDR2 YNNKEL (reference sequence). Trimming took off 1 base at V and 7 bases at J, with 14 bases between the two ends. The CDR3 has 15 amino acids. The CDR3 loop reads CASSQGPTGGNIQYF. The DNA for the CDR3 is TGTGCCAGCAGCCAAGGGCCTACAGGTGGGAACATTCAGTACTTC.

The chain carries TRBV12-5 and TRBJ2-1; a possible D gene is TRBD2 (6 bases). The germline CDR1 and CDR2 sequences are LGHNT and FRNRAP. This CDR3 is built from 13 residues. Between the trimmed V and J ends, which lost 6 bases and 2 bases, there was a span of 8 bases. The CDR3 DNA follows: TGTGCTAGTGGGGGCGGGACCTACAATGAGCAGTTCTTC. It yields the protein CASGGGTYNEQFF.

This chain uses TRBV5-1 with TRBJ2-1; maybe TRBD2 (6 bases). Trimming took 7 bases from V and 0 from J, leaving 11 bases between them. This CDR3 contains 14 residues. CDR1 is SGHRS and CDR2 is YFSETQ in the germline V gene. The chain's CDR3 is CASCDGSSYNEQFF. CDR3 DNA: TGCGCCAGCTGTGACGGGAGCTCCTACAATGAGCAGTTCTTC.

This clone was counted between two and nine times. The chain couples TRBV19 to TRBJ1-6; 8 nucleotides line up with TRBD1. The trim removed 0 bases at V and 10 bases at J, leaving 8 bases unmatched. Germline V gene data show CDR1 as LNHDA and CDR2 as SQIVND (reference sequence). This CDR3 has 16 residues. This chain's CDR3 is CASSIDGQGARSPLHF. The CDR3 DNA sequence: TGTGCCAGTAGTATAGATGGACAGGGAGCGCGATCACCCCTCCACTTT.

The genes are TRBV7-2 and TRBJ1-1; tentative D call: TRBD1 (6 bases). Germline assignment: CDR1 SGHTA and CDR2 FQGNSA. The CDR3 has 15 residues. With 3 bases removed from V and 1 base from J, the gap between germline ends came to 12 bases. This chain's CDR3 is CASSFLQGQNTEAFF. The DNA of the CDR3 is TGTGCCAGCAGCTTCCTTCAGGGGCAGAACACTGAAGCTTTCTTT.

The J gene is TRBJ1-2, the V gene TRBV19; TRBD1 agrees at 7 bases. The CDR3 sequence is 15 residues long. Trimming removed 4 bases from V and 4 bases from J; junction bases left unmatched: 9. The germline V gene has CDR1 LNHDA and CDR2 SQIVND (reference sequence). The CDR3 is CASSRGQNQGYGYTF. The CDR3 region has the DNA TGTGCCAGTAGTAGGGGACAGAATCAAGGCTATGGCTACACCTTC.

The chain uses TRBV2 and TRBJ2-1; tentative D call: TRBD2 (6 bases). The germline gives CDR1 SNHLY, CDR2 FYNNEI. Trimming took off 7 bases at V and 3 bases at J, with 16 bases between the two ends. CDR3 size: 15 residues. The CDR3 DNA reads TGTGCCAGCATCTGGGGGAGGCGTAGCTACAATGAGCAGTTCTTC. It codes for CASIWGRRSYNEQFF.